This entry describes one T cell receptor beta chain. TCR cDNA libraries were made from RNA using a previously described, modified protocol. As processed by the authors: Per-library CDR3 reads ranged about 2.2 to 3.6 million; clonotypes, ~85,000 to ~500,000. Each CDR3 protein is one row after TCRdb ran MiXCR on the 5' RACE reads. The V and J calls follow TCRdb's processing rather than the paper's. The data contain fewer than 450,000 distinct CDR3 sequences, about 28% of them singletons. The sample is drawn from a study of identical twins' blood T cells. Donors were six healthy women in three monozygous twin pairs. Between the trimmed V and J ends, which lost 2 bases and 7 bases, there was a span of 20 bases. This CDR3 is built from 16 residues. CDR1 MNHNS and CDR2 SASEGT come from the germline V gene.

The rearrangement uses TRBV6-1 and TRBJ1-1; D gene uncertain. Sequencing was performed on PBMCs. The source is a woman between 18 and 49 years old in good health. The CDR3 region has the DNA TGTGCCAGCAGTGAAAACTTGTCACCTAGAACAAATGAAGCTTTCTTT. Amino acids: CASSENLSPRTNEAFF.